The source of this T cell receptor beta chain is a study of blood T cell repertoires in COVID-19. Study in general: T cells, B-cell-depleted T cells, or PBMCs provided the cDNA or gDNA that served as material.

From germline, CDR1 is GTSNPN and CDR2 SVGIG (reference sequence). This CDR3 is built from 13 residues. Trimming pared 2 bases from V and 2 bases from J, leaving 9 bases between. As handled by the study authors: Counts of nucleated cells, estimated from reference gene primer amplification, were obtained. The method was immunoSEQ multiplex PCR; TCRdb's version includes in-frame clones alone and lacks a portion of them. The V and J calls and clone size were taken over from that table, and D and trimming were inferred from the DNA. Counted here are approximately 190,000 clones, around 80% occurring once; the ten biggest clones make up approximately 15%.

What was sequenced was peripheral blood. V gene TRBV30 combines with J gene TRBJ1-1; the D is unclear. This receptor was identified in a man younger than 45 with active or convalescent COVID-19. CDR3 nucleotide sequence: TGTGCCTGGAGTCGCACTCAAAACACTGAAGCTTTCTTT. It translates to CAWSRTQNTEAFF.